This record looks at one T cell receptor (beta chain) sequence and its context. Its antigen is not identified. The source of the sample is a study of cytomegalovirus exposure and HLA in healthy donors. Study-wide results and limits: There were fewer than 200 TCR beta chains listed as cytomegalovirus-associated. The study dropped some indistinguishable V segments, TRBV6-2 and TRBV6-3 among them.

PCR primers comprised 60 Vbeta and 13 Jbeta primers. Original methodology: About 11 million of the about 80 million unique TCR beta chains counted in a later analysis were shared. Repertoires were generated with immunoSEQ multiplex PCR, while TCRdb's copy carries only in-frame clones and drops some. D and trimming were read from the DNA, whereas the V and J calls and clone size are those reported in that table. The sample yields 200,000 or so clones, approximately 78% seen once. The CDR3 has 14 amino acids. CDR1 and CDR2 (germline): SGHTA, FQGTGA. V gave up 4 bases and J gave up 5 bases; unmatched junction bases: 6.

The chain combines TRBV7-3 with TRBJ2-5; TRBD2 agrees at 8 bases. The TCR sequence derives from a male donor in good health and CMV-seronegative. The material sequenced was PBMCs. The CDR3 DNA reads TGTGCCAGCAGCTCAGGACTAGCCCGTGAGACCCAGTACTTC. It yields the protein CASSSGLARETQYF.